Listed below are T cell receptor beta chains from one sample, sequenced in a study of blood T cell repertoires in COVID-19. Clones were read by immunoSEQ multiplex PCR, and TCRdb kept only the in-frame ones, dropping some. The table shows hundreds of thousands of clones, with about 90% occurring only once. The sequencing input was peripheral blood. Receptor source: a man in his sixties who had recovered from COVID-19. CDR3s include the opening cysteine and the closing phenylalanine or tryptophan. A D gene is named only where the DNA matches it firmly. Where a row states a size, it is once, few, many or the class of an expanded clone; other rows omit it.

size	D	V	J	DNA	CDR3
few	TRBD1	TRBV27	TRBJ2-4	TGTGCCAGCAGGACAGGGAGCAAAAACATTCAGTACTTC	CASRTGSKNIQYF
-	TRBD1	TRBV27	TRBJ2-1	TGTGCCAGCAGTTCGTTGCCGGGACAGGGGGTGTATGAGCAGTTCTTC	CASSSLPGQGVYEQFF
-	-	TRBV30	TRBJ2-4	TGTGCCTGGAGTGTACTGGGGCGGGGTGAGAGGAACATTCAGTACTTC	CAWSVLGRGERNIQYF
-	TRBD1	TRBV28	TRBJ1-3	TGTGCCAGCAGTTTGCAGGGGGCGCGTGGAAACACCATATATTTT	CASSLQGARGNTIYF
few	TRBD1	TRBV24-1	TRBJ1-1	TGTGCCACCAGTGATCGGACAGGGGGGAACACTGAAGCTTTCTTT	CATSDRTGGNTEAFF
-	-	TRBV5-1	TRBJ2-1	TGCGCCAGCAGCTTGGAGGGCACCCGGGGAAAGTTCTTC	CASSLEGTRGKFF
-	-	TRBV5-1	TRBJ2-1	TGCGCCAGCAGCGCCAGGGTCGGCTCCTACAATGAGCAGTTCTTC	CASSARVGSYNEQFF
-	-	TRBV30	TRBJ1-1	TGTGCCGGAGGGCAGTTGAACACTGAAGCTTTCTTT	CAGGQLNTEAFF
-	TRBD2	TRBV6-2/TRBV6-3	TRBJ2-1	TGTGCCAGCAGTTACTCGCTTTTTTCCGGGGGGTCGCCCTACTACAATGAGCAGTTCTTC	CASSYSLFSGGSPYYNEQFF
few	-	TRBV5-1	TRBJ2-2	TGCGCCAGCAGTCCCCAGGGGAACACCGGGGAGCTGTTTTTT	CASSPQGNTGELFF
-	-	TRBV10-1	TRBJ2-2	TGCGCCAGCAGTGAGTGGGGCAGGGACACCGGGGAGCTGTTTTTT	CASSEWGRDTGELFF
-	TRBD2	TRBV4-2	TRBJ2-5	TGTGCCAGCAGCCAAGAGGGCGGGGGGGCCCGGGAGACCCAGTACTTC	CASSQEGGGARETQYF
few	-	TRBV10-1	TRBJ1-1	TGCGCCAGCAGTGATCTCCAGGGCTCCTGGTCATTAGGGAACACTGAAGCTTTCTTT	CASSDLQGSWSLGNTEAFF
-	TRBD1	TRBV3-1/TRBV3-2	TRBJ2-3	TGTGCCAGCAGCCACGACGGGACAGGGGTTACGCAGTATTTT	CASSHDGTGVTQYF
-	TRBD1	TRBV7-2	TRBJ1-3	TGTGCCAGCAGTTACTACAGGGGACTAGGCAACACCATATATTTT	CASSYYRGLGNTIYF
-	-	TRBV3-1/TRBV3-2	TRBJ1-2	TGTGCCAGCAGCCAAATACTCCGGGGCTACACCTTC	CASSQILRGYTF
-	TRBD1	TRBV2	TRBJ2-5	TGTGCGTCCCACAAGACAGGGGGAGAGACCCAGTACTTC	CASHKTGGETQYF
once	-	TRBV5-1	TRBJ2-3	TGCGCCAGCAGCTCGCCTCTAGCGACCCCTTACACAGATACGCAGTATTTT	CASSSPLATPYTDTQYF
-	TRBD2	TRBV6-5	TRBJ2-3	TGTGCCAGCAGTTCCCCTCGGGGGGGCGGCACAGATACGCAGTATTTT	CASSSPRGGGTDTQYF